The rows below give T cell receptor beta chains drawn from one sample of a study of T-cell reconstitution after alpha-beta-depleted transplantation in children. TCRdb redid the calling of the PCR reads with MiXCR, one entry per CDR3 protein. In the table there are around 370,000 distinct CDR3 sequences, about 9.4% of which are singletons. Sequencing used PBMCs from the stem cell graft donor, obtained from the stem cell graft. The receptors shown here come from a human donor who donated a stem cell graft to a child with acute lymphoblastic leukemia. The CDR3 runs from the conserved cysteine through the conserved F or W. D genes are given only for firm matches. Rows may omit the clone size; those that give it use once, few, many or a size class.

TRBV28,TRBJ2-7,NA,NA,TGTGCCAGCAGTTTTCATGGTACCCAAATGTACGAGCAGTACTTC,CASSFHGTQMYEQYF
TRBV6-1,TRBJ2-1,few,TRBD2,TGTGCCAGCACCGTAGCGGGAGGGTCCCCCAATGAGCAGTTCTTC,CASTVAGGSPNEQFF
TRBV6-5,TRBJ1-2,NA,NA,TGTGCCAGCAGTTACTTGGCCCGATATGGCTACACCTTC,CASSYLARYGYTF
TRBV12-3/TRBV12-4,TRBJ1-6,many,TRBD1,TGTGCCAGCAGTTTATGGGACAGGGGTTCACCCCTCCACTTT,CASSLWDRGSPLHF
TRBV12-3/TRBV12-4,TRBJ1-2,few,NA,TGTGCCAGCAGCCGAGGGCGGTCCCCTAACTATGGCTACACCTTC,CASSRGRSPNYGYTF
TRBV11-2,TRBJ2-1,NA,TRBD2,TGTGCCAGCAGCTCACCCTTAACTAGCGGGAGGACCTACAATGAGCAGTTCTTC,CASSSPLTSGRTYNEQFF
TRBV4-3,TRBJ2-1,many,NA,TGCGCCAGCAGCCAAGCTCGGGACCCGATTTACAATGAGCAGTTCTTC,CASSQARDPIYNEQFF
TRBV5-1,TRBJ2-1,NA,TRBD1,TGCGCCAGCAGCGATGGGACAGGGGGCAATGAGCAGTTCTTC,CASSDGTGGNEQFF
TRBV10-2,TRBJ2-1,few,NA,TGCGCCAGCAGTGAGTTGGCAGAGGCCTACAATGAGCAGTTCTTC,CASSELAEAYNEQFF
TRBV5-1,TRBJ2-2,many,TRBD1,TGCGCCAGCAGCTACGGGACAGGGTCTCCCGGGGAGCTGTTTTTT,CASSYGTGSPGELFF
TRBV5-1,TRBJ2-6,few,TRBD2,TGCGCCAGCAGCGGTTACAGGCGATCCGGGACTAGCGGCTCTGGGGCCAACGTCCTGACTTTC,CASSGYRRSGTSGSGANVLTF
TRBV7-9,TRBJ2-3,NA,TRBD2,TGTGCCAGCAGCTTAGCAAGCGGGAGGTGGGCAGATACGCAGTATTTT,CASSLASGRWADTQYF
TRBV4-3,TRBJ2-1,many,NA,TGCGCCAGCAGCCAAGATGGCAGGGCATCCTACAATGAGCAGTTCTTC,CASSQDGRASYNEQFF
TRBV28,TRBJ2-7,few,NA,TGTGCCAGCACCCTTCGGGCAGGGACGTTTGCCGAGCAGTACTTC,CASTLRAGTFAEQYF
TRBV9,TRBJ2-1,few,TRBD2,TGTGCCAGCAGTAGGACTAGCGGGAGTTTCGATGAGCAGTTCTTC,CASSRTSGSFDEQFF
TRBV28,TRBJ1-2,NA,TRBD1,TGTGCCAGCAGTCAACCTAACCTGGGGACAGGGGGCAAAGGGGACTATGGCTACACCTTC,CASSQPNLGTGGKGDYGYTF
TRBV18,TRBJ1-1,NA,NA,TGTGCCAGCTCACCGACCGGCGGAGACACTGAAGCTTTCTTT,CASSPTGGDTEAFF
TRBV24-1,TRBJ2-1,many,TRBD2,TGTGCCACCAGGAAGGGCGGGAGGACTCACAATGAGCAGTTCTTC,CATRKGGRTHNEQFF
TRBV6-1,TRBJ2-1,few,NA,TGTGCCAGCAGTGAAGAGGGGGATGAGCAGTTCTTC,CASSEEGDEQFF
TRBV7-2,TRBJ2-1,few,TRBD2,TGTGCCAGCACCCCGACCTGGGGAGGGCCAAATGAGCAGTTCTTC,CASTPTWGGPNEQFF
TRBV4-3,TRBJ2-1,many,NA,TGCGCCAGCAGCCAGCACTTGGAGGCGCGGTCCTACAATGAGCAGTTCTTC,CASSQHLEARSYNEQFF
TRBV12-3/TRBV12-4,TRBJ2-1,NA,NA,TGTGCCAGCAGTTTTCCTGGGGATAGTGAGCAGTTCTTC,CASSFPGDSEQFF
TRBV7-2,TRBJ2-3,many,NA,TGTGCCAGCAGCTTAGTTTCCAGGTCATCCACAGATACGCAGTATTTT,CASSLVSRSSTDTQYF
TRBV28,TRBJ2-1,NA,TRBD2,TGTGCCAGCAGTTTACTAACGACTAGCGGGGTGCAATATGAGCAGTTCTTC,CASSLLTTSGVQYEQFF
TRBV7-2,TRBJ2-1,many,TRBD2,TGTGCCGGGCGACTAGCGGGAGGAAACGGTGAGCAGTTCTTC,CAGRLAGGNGEQFF
TRBV4-3,TRBJ2-3,NA,NA,TGCGCCAGCAGCCAAGGTGGTACCGTCGCAGATACGCAGTATTTT,CASSQGGTVADTQYF
TRBV10-3,TRBJ2-5,few,NA,TGTGCCATCAGTGAGAGCGGGTCGGGAGAGACCCAGTACTTC,CAISESGSGETQYF
TRBV2,TRBJ2-5,many,NA,TGTGCCAGCCCCTGGAAGGGGAGAGAGACCCAGTACTTC,CASPWKGRETQYF
TRBV4-1,TRBJ2-5,few,TRBD1,TGCGCCAGCAGCCAGCTGCAGGGGACAGGGGTCCAAGAGACCCAGTACTTC,CASSQLQGTGVQETQYF
TRBV5-6,TRBJ1-1,NA,NA,TGTGCCAGCAGCCCGGGAGGGGGGGGACTTGAAGCTTTCTTT,CASSPGGGGLEAFF
TRBV7-3,TRBJ1-2,NA,NA,TGTGCCAGCAGCTCCGGGGGGAGCTACACCTTC,CASSSGGSYTF
TRBV2,TRBJ2-1,few,TRBD1,TGTGCCAGCCTCGGGACAGAGTTCTACAATGAGCAGTTCTTC,CASLGTEFYNEQFF
TRBV4-3,TRBJ2-7,NA,TRBD2,TGCGCCAGCAGCCACGGACTAGCGGTTTCCCACGAGCAGTACTTC,CASSHGLAVSHEQYF
TRBV19,TRBJ2-1,many,NA,TGTGCCAGTAGTAGCTCCAGGGTTGAGCAGTTCTTC,CASSSSRVEQFF
TRBV9,TRBJ2-7,few,NA,TGTGCCAGCAGCCCCGGGACTGAAATCTACGAGCAGTACTTC,CASSPGTEIYEQYF
TRBV19,TRBJ1-2,NA,NA,TGTGCCAGTACCAACAGAGCTAACTATGGCTACACCTTC,CASTNRANYGYTF
TRBV5-1,TRBJ2-1,many,TRBD2,TGCGCCAGCAGCTTGGAGCCGGGAGGCACCTACAATGAGCAGTTCTTC,CASSLEPGGTYNEQFF
TRBV27,TRBJ2-3,many,TRBD2,TGTGCCAGCAGAAGCGGGAGCCTCTCCGCAGATACGCAGTATTTT,CASRSGSLSADTQYF
TRBV7-6,TRBJ2-5,NA,NA,TGTGCCAGCAGCCACCGCACCCAGTACTTC,CASSHRTQYF
TRBV28,TRBJ2-7,NA,TRBD1,TGTGCCAGCAGTTTCGACAGGGTTGGCACCTACGAGCAGTACTTC,CASSFDRVGTYEQYF
TRBV28,TRBJ2-5,many,TRBD2,TGTGCCAGCAGTTTTGTGGCGGGGGCCTTCGGGAGGGTGAAAGAGACCCAGTACTTC,CASSFVAGAFGRVKETQYF
TRBV18,TRBJ2-7,many,NA,TGTGCCAGCTCACCGTCGGAGGGGGTCTCCTACGAGCAGTACTTC,CASSPSEGVSYEQYF
TRBV4-1,TRBJ2-2,NA,TRBD1,TGCGCCAGCAGCCAAAGCGCTAGAACAGGGGGCACGAACACCGGGGAGCTGTTTTTT,CASSQSARTGGTNTGELFF
TRBV7-2,TRBJ2-1,few,TRBD1,TGTGCCAGCAGCTTGACAGGGGGCAGGGATGAGCAGTTCTTC,CASSLTGGRDEQFF
TRBV7-6,TRBJ1-1,NA,NA,TGTGCCAGCAGCTTAAACTCGGGAAGGGAGAGGACTGAAGCTTTCTTT,CASSLNSGRERTEAFF
TRBV19,TRBJ2-7,NA,NA,TGTGCCAGTAGTAGGACCAGGACCTCGACTGTCTCCTACGAGCAGTACTTC,CASSRTRTSTVSYEQYF
TRBV4-1,TRBJ1-1,many,NA,TGCGCCAGCAGCCAAGGGCCGTTAAACACTGAAGCTTTCTTT,CASSQGPLNTEAFF
TRBV19,TRBJ1-4,NA,NA,TGTGCCAGTAGCTTGAACAGGGCAACTAATGAAAAACTGTTTTTT,CASSLNRATNEKLFF
TRBV27,TRBJ2-7,NA,TRBD1,TGTGCCAGCACTCTGTACCCGGGACAGGCCCCCTACGAGCAGTACTTC,CASTLYPGQAPYEQYF
TRBV28,TRBJ1-1,many,TRBD1,TGTGCCAGCAGGCTCGGCGGACAGGGGGCAATGAACACTGAAGCTTTCTTT,CASRLGGQGAMNTEAFF
TRBV4-2,TRBJ2-3,few,NA,TGTGCCAGCAGCCAAGGGGGGTCTAATACGCAGTATTTT,CASSQGGSNTQYF
TRBV29-1,TRBJ1-2,NA,NA,TGCAGCGTTGAAACTACACGTGGCTACACCTTC,CSVETTRGYTF
TRBV6-2/TRBV6-3,TRBJ2-5,few,NA,TGTGCCAGCAGTTACAGGGCCCAAGAGACCCAGTACTTC,CASSYRAQETQYF
TRBV5-5,TRBJ2-4,NA,TRBD1,TGTGCCAGCAGCGTGACAGGGGGCTCGAGCAAAAACATTCAGTACTTC,CASSVTGGSSKNIQYF
TRBV5-1,TRBJ2-3,NA,TRBD2,TGCGCCAGCAAGATACTAGCGGGAGGTTCCGATACGCAGTATTTT,CASKILAGGSDTQYF
TRBV30,TRBJ2-1,few,NA,TGTGCCTGGAGTACCCCCCTGGGTACTGAGCAGTTCTTC,CAWSTPLGTEQFF
TRBV4-2,TRBJ2-1,many,TRBD2,TGTGCCAGCAGCCAGATAGCGGGCGTCTCCTACAATGAGCAGTTCTTC,CASSQIAGVSYNEQFF
TRBV28,TRBJ2-7,many,TRBD2,TGTGCCAGCAGTTTAGGACTAGTCGCCTACGAGCAGTACTTC,CASSLGLVAYEQYF
TRBV2,TRBJ2-1,NA,NA,TGTGCCAGCTGTTCGCCCTTGTTAACTACAGGGTCCTACAATGAGCAGTTCTTC,CASCSPLLTTGSYNEQFF